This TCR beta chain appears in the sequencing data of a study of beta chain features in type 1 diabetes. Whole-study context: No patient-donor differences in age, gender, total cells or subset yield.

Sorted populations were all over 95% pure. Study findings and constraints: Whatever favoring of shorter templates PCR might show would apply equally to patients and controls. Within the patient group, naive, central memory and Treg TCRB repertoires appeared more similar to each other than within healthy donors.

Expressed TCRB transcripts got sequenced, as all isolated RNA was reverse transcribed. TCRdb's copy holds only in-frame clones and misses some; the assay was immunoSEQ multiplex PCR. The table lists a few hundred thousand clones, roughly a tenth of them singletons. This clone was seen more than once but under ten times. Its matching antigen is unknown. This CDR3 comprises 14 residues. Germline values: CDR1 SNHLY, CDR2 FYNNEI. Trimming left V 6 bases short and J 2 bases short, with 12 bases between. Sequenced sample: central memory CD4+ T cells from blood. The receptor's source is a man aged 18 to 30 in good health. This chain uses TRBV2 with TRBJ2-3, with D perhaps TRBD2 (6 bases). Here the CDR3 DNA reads TGTGCCAGCAGCCGCGGAGGGACCACAGATACGCAGTATTTT. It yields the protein CASSRGGTTDTQYF. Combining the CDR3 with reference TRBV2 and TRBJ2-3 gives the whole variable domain EPEVTQTPSHQVTQMGQEVILRCVPISNHLYFYWYRQILGQKVEFLVSFYNNEISEKSEIFDDQFSVERPDGSNFTLKIRSTKLEDSAMYFCASSRGGTTDTQYFGPGTRLTVL.